These T cell receptor beta chains were read from a single sample in a study of T cell responses to AZD1222 COVID-19 vaccine. Using immunoSEQ multiplex PCR, the repertoire was profiled, and TCRdb retains in-frame clones only, with some absent. The sample lists 90,000 to 120,000 clones, 90% to 95% seen once, with 2% to 2.5% in the top ten. Sequenced material: peripheral blood, taken on day 0 of AZD1222 vaccination. The receptors were gathered from an adult in good health. Each CDR3 is given without its conserved first and last residue. Fields, in order: V gene, J gene, clone size, CDR3 protein. Only some rows state a clone size, as once, few, many or a class for expanded clones.

TRBV4-3	TRBJ2-7	.	ASSQEISGGYEQY
TRBV5-1	TRBJ2-1	.	ASSLGLGGTSYNEQF
TRBV5-5	TRBJ1-1	once	ASSHSLGEAF
TRBV10-3	TRBJ1-4	.	AISEGTETNEKLF
TRBV7-2	TRBJ1-2	.	ASSWGGSGFNYGYT
TRBV29-1	TRBJ2-7	.	SVERGRGPGYEQY
TRBV18	TRBJ1-3	.	ASSPRTDSSGNTIY
TRBV19	TRBJ2-2	.	ASSLTGTPRLTGELF
TRBV7-7	TRBJ1-1	.	ASSLITGVGHTEAF
TRBV5-1	TRBJ1-6	.	ASSLEGTGRSPLH
TRBV28	TRBJ1-5	.	ASSPLSGGGQPQH
TRBV12-3/TRBV12-4	TRBJ1-4	.	ASSLTANEKLF
TRBV6-5	TRBJ1-1	.	ASSFRRAYEAF
TRBV9	TRBJ1-1	.	ASSATGTPVSV
TRBV27	TRBJ2-7	.	ASSPLGLSIDEQY
TRBV6-5	TRBJ1-2	.	ASRNPLYGYT
TRBV27	TRBJ1-5	.	ASSWTGDSNQPQH
TRBV5-1	TRBJ1-1	.	ASSLGVNTEAF
TRBV6-2/TRBV6-3	TRBJ1-6	.	ASSQAENSPLH
TRBV4-3	TRBJ2-5	few	ASSQEGPGGEETQY
TRBV12-5	TRBJ2-7	.	ASGSRLAGVYEQY
TRBV19	TRBJ1-3	once	ASSTPRGSGNTIY
TRBV19	TRBJ2-7	.	ASSANGPGRGEQY
TRBV10-3	TRBJ1-2	.	AISLDRDGYT
TRBV19	TRBJ1-4	.	ASNLGDTNEKLF
TRBV20-1	TRBJ2-5	.	SASFLGGRGKETQY